This T cell receptor beta chain comes out of a study of beta chain features in type 1 diabetes. Study-level points and caveats: There were fewer insertions and more deletions at the VDJ junctions of type 1 diabetes patients. TCRB CDR3 length was moderately but significantly reduced in all four CD4+ subsets of Type 1 diabetes patients.

Of note for this clone: Its target is unknown.

All of the isolated RNA was reverse transcribed, so expressed TCRB transcripts were sequenced. Libraries were prepared by immunoSEQ multiplex PCR; TCRdb keeps only in-frame clonotypes and omits some of them. The data hold 250,000 to 300,000 clones, with roughly 24% observed a single time. V gave up 4 bases and J gave up 3 bases, with 3 bases separating them. Germline lookup yields CDR1 LNHNV and CDR2 YYDKDF (reference sequence). This CDR3 is built from 11 residues. Sorted populations were all over 98% pure. The chain employs TRBV15 and TRBJ2-5; unclear D gene. The clonotype comes from a woman between 25 and 40 years old with type 1 diabetes. Sequencing was performed on naive CD4+ T cells from blood. The CDR3 sequence is CATSTEETQYF. The CDR3 DNA is TGTGCCACCAGCACGGAAGAGACCCAGTACTTC. The full variable domain, in which reference TRBV15 and TRBJ2-5 provide the parts outside the CDR3, is DAMVIQNPRYQVTQFGKPVTLSCSQTLNHNVMYWYQQKSSQAPKLLFHYYDKDFNNEADTPDNFQSRRPNTSFCFLDIRSPGLGDTAMYLCATSTEETQYFGPGTRLLVL.